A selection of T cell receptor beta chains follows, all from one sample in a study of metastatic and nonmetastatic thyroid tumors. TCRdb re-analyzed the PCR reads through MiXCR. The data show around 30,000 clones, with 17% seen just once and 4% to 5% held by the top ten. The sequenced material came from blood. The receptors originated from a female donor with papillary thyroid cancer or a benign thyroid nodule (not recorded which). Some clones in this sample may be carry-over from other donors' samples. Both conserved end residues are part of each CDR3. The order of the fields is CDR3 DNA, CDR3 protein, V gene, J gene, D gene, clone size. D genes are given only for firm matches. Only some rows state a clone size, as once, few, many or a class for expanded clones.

CDR3 DNA: TGTGCCAGCAGCTCCCGGGACAATATCTACGAGCAGTACTTC; CDR3 protein: CASSSRDNIYEQYF; V gene: TRBV9; J gene: TRBJ2-7; D gene: .; clone size: .
CDR3 DNA: TGTGCCAGCCACTCGGGGGGCAGGGACACTGAAGCTTTCTTT; CDR3 protein: CASHSGGRDTEAFF; V gene: TRBV28; J gene: TRBJ1-1; D gene: .; clone size: many
CDR3 DNA: TGCGCCAGCAGCTTGGACACGGTTGAATACGAGCAGTACTTC; CDR3 protein: CASSLDTVEYEQYF; V gene: TRBV5-1; J gene: TRBJ2-7; D gene: .; clone size: many
CDR3 DNA: TGTGCCAGTAGTAGAGCGTTTAGCGGGAGGGCCTACGAGCAGTACTTC; CDR3 protein: CASSRAFSGRAYEQYF; V gene: TRBV19; J gene: TRBJ2-7; D gene: TRBD2; clone size: many
CDR3 DNA: TGCGCCAGCAGCTCGAAGACAGGGTTGTATGCTTTCTTT; CDR3 protein: CASSSKTGLYAFF; V gene: TRBV5-1; J gene: TRBJ1-1; D gene: TRBD1; clone size: many
CDR3 DNA: TGTGCCAGCAGCGCTACTGATTCGGGGTCCCCGGAGCTGTTTTTT; CDR3 protein: CASSATDSGSPELFF; V gene: TRBV9; J gene: TRBJ2-2; D gene: .; clone size: once
CDR3 DNA: TGTTCCTCGGGCAGGGGAGGCTCACCCCTCCACTTT; CDR3 protein: CSSGRGGSPLHF; V gene: TRBV6-2/TRBV6-3; J gene: TRBJ1-6; D gene: .; clone size: .
CDR3 DNA: TGCAGTGCACAACGCACGACAGGGAACTATGGCTACACCTTC; CDR3 protein: CSAQRTTGNYGYTF; V gene: TRBV20-1; J gene: TRBJ1-2; D gene: TRBD1; clone size: many
CDR3 DNA: TGTGCCAGCAGCATCCCGGGACTATCGTATGGCTACACCTTC; CDR3 protein: CASSIPGLSYGYTF; V gene: TRBV11-2; J gene: TRBJ1-2; D gene: .; clone size: many
CDR3 DNA: TGTGCTAGTGGTGCTCTGACAGGGGGGACTGAAGCTTTCTTT; CDR3 protein: CASGALTGGTEAFF; V gene: TRBV12-5; J gene: TRBJ1-1; D gene: TRBD1; clone size: many
CDR3 DNA: TGTGCCAGCAGCTTACCGGGACAGGGCTACGATGAGCAGTTCTTC; CDR3 protein: CASSLPGQGYDEQFF; V gene: TRBV3-1; J gene: TRBJ2-1; D gene: TRBD1; clone size: many
CDR3 DNA: TGTGCCAGCAGCGTACAGTTGAACACCGGGGAGCTGTTTTTT; CDR3 protein: CASSVQLNTGELFF; V gene: TRBV2; J gene: TRBJ2-2; D gene: .; clone size: many
CDR3 DNA: TGCAGTGCTAGAGATGCTAGCGGGGGGTCCTACGAGCAGTACTTC; CDR3 protein: CSARDASGGSYEQYF; V gene: TRBV20-1; J gene: TRBJ2-7; D gene: TRBD2; clone size: many
CDR3 DNA: TGTGCCAGCAGCCAATACGGGGGGATCGTCTACTTC; CDR3 protein: CASSQYGGIVYF; V gene: TRBV14; J gene: TRBJ2-4; D gene: TRBD2; clone size: few
CDR3 DNA: TGCAGCGTGACAGGGTACGGAAACACCATATATTTT; CDR3 protein: CSVTGYGNTIYF; V gene: TRBV29-1; J gene: TRBJ1-3; D gene: TRBD1; clone size: many
CDR3 DNA: TGTGCCAGCAGTCCTTGGACAGTTCAAGAGACCCAGTACTTC; CDR3 protein: CASSPWTVQETQYF; V gene: TRBV6-2/TRBV6-3; J gene: TRBJ2-5; D gene: .; clone size: medium-sized
CDR3 DNA: TGCAGTGCCTTCGGGACTAGTGGCTACGAGCAGTACTTC; CDR3 protein: CSAFGTSGYEQYF; V gene: TRBV20-1; J gene: TRBJ2-7; D gene: TRBD2; clone size: .
CDR3 DNA: TGTGCCAGTAGTGAGGACGGCAACAAAAACATTCAGTACTTC; CDR3 protein: CASSEDGNKNIQYF; V gene: TRBV19; J gene: TRBJ2-4; D gene: .; clone size: many
CDR3 DNA: TGTGCCAGCAGGACACAGGGAAGTGAACTGTTTTTT; CDR3 protein: CASRTQGSELFF; V gene: TRBV2; J gene: TRBJ1-4; D gene: .; clone size: many
CDR3 DNA: TGTGCCAGCAGCTTAGGACAGGGGGGTCTGGACATTCAGTACTTC; CDR3 protein: CASSLGQGGLDIQYF; V gene: TRBV7-9; J gene: TRBJ2-4; D gene: TRBD1; clone size: many
CDR3 DNA: TGCGCCAGCAGCCCAGTGGGACAGCCAGCCTACGAGCAGTACTTC; CDR3 protein: CASSPVGQPAYEQYF; V gene: TRBV5-1; J gene: TRBJ2-7; D gene: TRBD1; clone size: medium-sized
CDR3 DNA: TGTGCCAGCAGCTTAGGGTCTAGCGGGCTCAATGAGCAGTTCTTC; CDR3 protein: CASSLGSSGLNEQFF; V gene: TRBV7-3; J gene: TRBJ2-1; D gene: TRBD2; clone size: many
CDR3 DNA: TGTGCCTGGAGGGCGACAGGGGAGGCCTACGAGCAGTACTTC; CDR3 protein: CAWRATGEAYEQYF; V gene: TRBV30; J gene: TRBJ2-7; D gene: TRBD1; clone size: .
CDR3 DNA: TGTGCCAGCAGTTCCCCCGGGACAGGGGGGAAAACTGAAGCTTTCTTT; CDR3 protein: CASSSPGTGGKTEAFF; V gene: TRBV28; J gene: TRBJ1-1; D gene: TRBD1; clone size: many
CDR3 DNA: TGTGCCAGCAGCTTAGAGGCGGGGGGGACCCAGTACTTC; CDR3 protein: CASSLEAGGTQYF; V gene: TRBV7-2; J gene: TRBJ2-5; D gene: TRBD2; clone size: .
CDR3 DNA: TGCAGTGCGGTTAGCCAGGGGTTGGGACAGTTCTTC; CDR3 protein: CSAVSQGLGQFF; V gene: TRBV20-1; J gene: TRBJ2-1; D gene: .; clone size: once
CDR3 DNA: TGCGCCAGCAGCTTGGGAATCGATGATCAGCCCCAGCATTTT; CDR3 protein: CASSLGIDDQPQHF; V gene: TRBV5-1; J gene: TRBJ1-5; D gene: .; clone size: many
CDR3 DNA: TGTGCCACCAGTGACCCTGGACAGGTCAACACCGGGGAGCTGTTTTTT; CDR3 protein: CATSDPGQVNTGELFF; V gene: TRBV24-1; J gene: TRBJ2-2; D gene: TRBD1; clone size: many
CDR3 DNA: TGTGCCAGCAGCTTAGCGGTTGCAGGGGCGAGTGGGGCCAACGTCCTGACTTTC; CDR3 protein: CASSLAVAGASGANVLTF; V gene: TRBV7-2; J gene: TRBJ2-6; D gene: .; clone size: many
CDR3 DNA: TGTGCCAGCAGCTCAGGGACTAGCGGGACCTACGAGCAGTACTTC; CDR3 protein: CASSSGTSGTYEQYF; V gene: TRBV5-4; J gene: TRBJ2-7; D gene: TRBD2; clone size: many
CDR3 DNA: TGTGCCAGCAGTACCCTCCAGGGGGGAAACACCATATATTTT; CDR3 protein: CASSTLQGGNTIYF; V gene: TRBV28; J gene: TRBJ1-3; D gene: .; clone size: .
CDR3 DNA: TGTGCCAGCACGGTATCGGACAGGGCCTACGAGCAGTACTTC; CDR3 protein: CASTVSDRAYEQYF; V gene: TRBV28; J gene: TRBJ2-7; D gene: TRBD1; clone size: many
CDR3 DNA: TGTGCCAGCACCTCAGGGGCGGGTTCGAGCACCGGGGAGCTGTTTTTT; CDR3 protein: CASTSGAGSSTGELFF; V gene: TRBV28; J gene: TRBJ2-2; D gene: .; clone size: many
CDR3 DNA: TGCAGTGCTAGTCGGCCAGAACAGGGTAATGAAAAACTGTTTTTT; CDR3 protein: CSASRPEQGNEKLFF; V gene: TRBV20-1; J gene: TRBJ1-4; D gene: .; clone size: .
CDR3 DNA: TGTGCTAGCAGCCGAGACGTTGGAGCCCCGGCCCTCCACTTT; CDR3 protein: CASSRDVGAPALHF; V gene: TRBV11-2; J gene: TRBJ1-6; D gene: .; clone size: .
CDR3 DNA: TGTGCCAGCAGCTACCGGGACAGGGGACTCGATTTCTCTGGGGCCAACGTCCTGACTTTC; CDR3 protein: CASSYRDRGLDFSGANVLTF; V gene: TRBV7-2; J gene: TRBJ2-6; D gene: TRBD1; clone size: many
CDR3 DNA: TGTGCCAGCAGCTTTATTGGGCTAGCGGGATTTCCTGACTACGAGCAGTACTTC; CDR3 protein: CASSFIGLAGFPDYEQYF; V gene: TRBV5-6; J gene: TRBJ2-7; D gene: TRBD2; clone size: .
CDR3 DNA: TGTGCCAGCAGCTTCTTCGGGGGGCCGGGTGAGGAACTGTTTTTT; CDR3 protein: CASSFFGGPGEELFF; V gene: TRBV9; J gene: TRBJ1-4; D gene: .; clone size: many
CDR3 DNA: TGTGCCAGCAGCTCGAAGGGGACAGTTGATGGCTACACCTTC; CDR3 protein: CASSSKGTVDGYTF; V gene: TRBV11-2; J gene: TRBJ1-2; D gene: TRBD1; clone size: many
CDR3 DNA: TGTGCCAGTAGTACATCCCGGGACAGCGGAATGTACTTC; CDR3 protein: CASSTSRDSGMYF; V gene: TRBV19; J gene: TRBJ2-5; D gene: TRBD1; clone size: many
CDR3 DNA: TGTGCCTGGAGTGTATTGACTACCGGGGAGCTGTTTTTT; CDR3 protein: CAWSVLTTGELFF; V gene: TRBV30; J gene: TRBJ2-2; D gene: .; clone size: many
CDR3 DNA: TGTGCCAGCAGCTTACATAGCGGGAAGAACACCGGGGAGCTGTTTTTT; CDR3 protein: CASSLHSGKNTGELFF; V gene: TRBV11-1; J gene: TRBJ2-2; D gene: TRBD2; clone size: many
CDR3 DNA: TGCAGTGCTATTAACCCGACGGCCAGCTCCTACGAGCAGTACTTC; CDR3 protein: CSAINPTASSYEQYF; V gene: TRBV20-1; J gene: TRBJ2-7; D gene: .; clone size: medium-sized
CDR3 DNA: TGCGCCAGCAGCCAATACCTTGGACAGGGCAATCAGCCCCAGCATTTT; CDR3 protein: CASSQYLGQGNQPQHF; V gene: TRBV4-3; J gene: TRBJ1-5; D gene: TRBD1; clone size: many
CDR3 DNA: TGTGCCAGCAGCGTACAGACGGACCCTAGGTGGGGCACAGATACGCAGTATTTT; CDR3 protein: CASSVQTDPRWGTDTQYF; V gene: TRBV9; J gene: TRBJ2-3; D gene: .; clone size: many
CDR3 DNA: TGTGCCAGCAGTGAAGGGGTGGAGGGCAATCAGCCCCAGCATTTT; CDR3 protein: CASSEGVEGNQPQHF; V gene: TRBV6-1; J gene: TRBJ1-5; D gene: .; clone size: .
CDR3 DNA: TGTGCCAGCAGGAACCGGGACGGAAATAACTATGGCTACACCTTC; CDR3 protein: CASRNRDGNNYGYTF; V gene: TRBV7-2; J gene: TRBJ1-2; D gene: .; clone size: many